What follows are 2 T cell receptor beta chains derived from one specimen sequenced in a study of blood T cell repertoires in COVID-19. Assay: immunoSEQ multiplex PCR; the TCRdb copy retains only in-frame clones and omits some. Of 400,000 or so clones listed, approximately 86% were seen once; the top ten hold about 2.1%. Sequencing was performed on PBMCs or T cells enriched from blood (not recorded which). All receptors derive from a woman between 40 and 50 years old with acute COVID-19.

CDR3 sequence (DNA): TGTGCCAGCAGATTAAACAGGGGGCGGACTGAAGCTTTCTTT. Its protein is CASRLNRGRTEAFF. The chain links TRBV6-5 to TRBJ1-1; 9 bases map to TRBD1. Germline-derived CDR1 and CDR2 are MNHEY and SVGAGI. This CDR3 has 14 amino acids. J gave up 5 bases and V 6 bases, and 7 bases lay outside the gene matches.

DNA for the CDR3: TGTGCCAGCTCATCGACTAGCGGGGGGTCTTACGAGCAGTACTTC. It is translated as CASSSTSGGSYEQYF. V usage is TRBV18 and J usage is TRBJ2-7; 13 nucleotides align to TRBD2. This CDR3 has 15 amino acids. Germline trimming cut 5 bases from V and 4 bases from J; bases unmatched to any gene: 5. Germline-derived CDR1 and CDR2 are KGHSH and LQKENI.